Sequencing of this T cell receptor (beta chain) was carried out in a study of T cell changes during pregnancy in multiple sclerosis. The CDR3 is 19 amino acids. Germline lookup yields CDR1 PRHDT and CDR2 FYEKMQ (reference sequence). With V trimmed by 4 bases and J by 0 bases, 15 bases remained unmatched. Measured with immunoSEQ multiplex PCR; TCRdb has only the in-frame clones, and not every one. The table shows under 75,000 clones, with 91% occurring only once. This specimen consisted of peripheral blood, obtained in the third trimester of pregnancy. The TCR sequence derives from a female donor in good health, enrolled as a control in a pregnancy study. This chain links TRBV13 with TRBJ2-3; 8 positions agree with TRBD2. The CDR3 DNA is TGTGCCAGCAGCTCCGACATACTTAGCGGGGACCTTAGCACAGATACGCAGTATTTT. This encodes CASSSDILSGDLSTDTQYF.